A selection of T cell receptor beta chains follows, all from one sample in a study of T cells in narcolepsy. Using immunoSEQ multiplex PCR, the repertoire was profiled, and TCRdb retains in-frame clones only, with some absent. Among tens of thousands of clones listed, 80% were seen once. Specimen: memory (CD45RA-) CD4+ T cells from blood. These receptors all come from a human donor in good health. The CDR3 runs from the conserved cysteine through the conserved F or W. A D gene is named only where the DNA matches it firmly. Expanded clones are given a class, and other clones once, few, many or no size at all.

j_gene,abundance,d_gene,v_gene,CDR3aa,CDR3nt
TRBJ2-6,.,TRBD1,TRBV28,CASSPGGSGANVLTF,TGTGCCAGCAGCCCAGGGGGTTCTGGGGCCAACGTCCTGACTTTC
TRBJ2-7,.,.,TRBV6-1,CASSEGYGTVDYEQYF,TGTGCCAGCAGTGAAGGTTATGGGACGGTAGACTACGAGCAGTACTTC
TRBJ2-5,.,.,TRBV27,CASSLRAGEETQYF,TGTGCCAGCAGTTTAAGGGCCGGGGAAGAGACCCAGTACTTC
TRBJ2-7,.,TRBD2,TRBV6-5,CASIIAGGPDEQYF,TGTGCCAGCATTATAGCGGGGGGGCCCGACGAGCAGTACTTC
TRBJ2-7,.,.,TRBV18,CASSPKAPGGTYEQYF,TGTGCCAGCTCACCTAAGGCCCCGGGCGGTACCTACGAGCAGTACTTC
TRBJ2-3,once,.,TRBV27,CASSLRIGRPGTDTQYF,TGTGCCAGCAGTTTACGTATCGGGAGACCCGGCACAGATACGCAGTATTTT
TRBJ2-6,.,.,TRBV7-7,CASSPNSGANVLTF,TGTGCCAGCAGCCCCAACTCTGGGGCCAACGTCCTGACTTTC
TRBJ1-3,.,.,TRBV11-1,CASSLTTDSVTIYF,TGTGCCAGCAGCTTAACAACAGACTCAGTCACCATATATTTT
TRBJ2-7,few,.,TRBV7-9,CASSLAVGSPRSDEQYF,TGTGCCAGCAGCTTAGCGGTAGGCAGTCCCAGAAGCGACGAGCAGTACTTC
TRBJ2-3,few,.,TRBV7-2,CASSSLGPDTQYF,TGTGCCAGCAGCTCCTTGGGACCCGATACGCAGTATTTT
TRBJ2-1,.,TRBD2,TRBV5-1,CASSPIAGGPIIYNEQFF,TGCGCCAGCAGCCCTATAGCGGGAGGGCCAATTATTTATAATGAGCAGTTCTTC
TRBJ2-7,once,.,TRBV27,CASSSGFNRGYEQYF,TGTGCCAGCAGTTCCGGCTTTAACCGGGGCTACGAGCAGTACTTC
TRBJ2-7,.,.,TRBV5-4,CASSARDGSYEQYF,TGTGCCAGCAGTGCTCGGGACGGCTCCTACGAGCAGTACTTC
TRBJ1-1,few,.,TRBV4-3,CASSQQMNTEAFF,TGCGCCAGCAGCCAACAGATGAACACTGAAGCTTTCTTT
TRBJ1-4,.,.,TRBV9,CASSSNGWANEKLFF,TGTGCCAGCAGCTCCAACGGTTGGGCTAATGAAAAACTGTTTTTT
TRBJ2-1,.,.,TRBV11-3,CASGPANGQFF,TGTGCCAGCGGTCCTGCTAATGGGCAGTTCTTC
TRBJ1-1,few,.,TRBV6-5,CASSFGHTEAFF,TGTGCCAGCAGTTTCGGGCACACTGAAGCTTTCTTT
TRBJ1-2,.,.,TRBV25-1,CASSESGRLNGYTF,TGTGCCAGCAGTGAATCGGGCAGGTTAAATGGCTACACCTTC
TRBJ2-6,.,.,TRBV19,CASRSGEGSGANVLTF,TGTGCCAGTAGATCAGGCGAGGGCTCTGGGGCCAACGTCCTGACTTTC
TRBJ2-7,.,TRBD2,TRBV7-2,CASSRDQTSGKHEQYF,TGTGCCAGCAGCCGAGACCAGACTAGCGGGAAACACGAGCAGTACTTC
TRBJ2-7,few,TRBD2,TRBV7-2,CASSLASGLLYEQYF,TGTGCCAGCAGCCTAGCTAGCGGGCTACTTTACGAGCAGTACTTC
TRBJ2-2,.,.,TRBV9,CASSPRNGERKNTGELFF,TGTGCCAGCAGCCCCCGGAATGGGGAGAGGAAGAACACCGGGGAGCTGTTTTTT
TRBJ1-1,.,.,TRBV27,CASSFSVSEAFF,TGTGCCAGCAGTTTTTCTGTCTCTGAAGCTTTCTTT
TRBJ1-1,.,TRBD1,TRBV14,CASSRLQGQGNTEAFF,TGTGCCAGCAGCCGGTTGCAGGGACAGGGGAACACTGAAGCTTTCTTT
TRBJ2-3,once,.,TRBV9,CASSPRISRGEIADTQYF,TGTGCCAGCAGCCCCAGGATCTCGCGTGGGGAAATAGCAGATACGCAGTATTTT
TRBJ1-2,.,TRBD1,TRBV19,CASSGQGGDGYTF,TGTGCCAGTAGTGGACAGGGAGGAGATGGCTACACCTTC
TRBJ2-6,.,.,TRBV7-9,CASSPRPGTGANVLTF,TGTGCCAGCAGCCCTCGCCCGGGAACTGGGGCCAACGTCCTGACTTTC
TRBJ2-7,.,.,TRBV5-1,CASSAGPEREQYF,TGCGCCAGCAGCGCGGGACCGGAGCGCGAGCAGTACTTC
TRBJ2-3,once,.,TRBV5-6,CASSLGRGADTQYF,TGTGCCAGCAGCTTGGGTAGGGGAGCAGATACGCAGTATTTT
TRBJ2-7,.,TRBD1,TRBV6-5,CASSLTGQGAIGQYF,TGTGCCAGCAGTTTAACTGGACAGGGGGCCATCGGGCAGTACTTC
TRBJ2-5,.,TRBD1,TRBV7-2,CASSLGQGPQETQYF,TGTGCCAGCAGCTTAGGACAGGGGCCACAAGAGACCCAGTACTTC
TRBJ1-2,.,.,TRBV5-6,CASSLDRGLGGYTF,TGTGCCAGCAGCTTGGATCGAGGATTAGGTGGCTACACCTTC
TRBJ2-7,.,TRBD2,TRBV9,CASSVGAGGLREQYF,TGTGCCAGCAGCGTAGGGGCGGGAGGACTACGGGAGCAGTACTTC
TRBJ2-1,once,.,TRBV13,CASSSGVFMGNEQFF,TGTGCCAGCAGCTCGGGGGTTTTTATGGGCAATGAGCAGTTCTTC
TRBJ2-7,.,TRBD2,TRBV10-3,CAIGPSGTYEQYF,TGTGCCATCGGCCCTAGCGGCACCTACGAGCAGTACTTC
TRBJ2-5,.,TRBD2,TRBV18,CASSPTGTRGGETQYF,TGTGCCAGCTCACCAACCGGGACTAGAGGTGGGGAGACCCAGTACTTC
TRBJ1-6,.,TRBD1,TRBV6-5,CASRGTGVNSPLHF,TGTGCCAGCCGTGGGACAGGGGTTAATTCACCCCTCCACTTT
TRBJ2-6,.,.,TRBV18,CASLIGVSSGANVLTF,TGTGCCAGCCTGATAGGAGTGTCGTCTGGGGCCAACGTCCTGACTTTC
TRBJ1-1,.,.,TRBV19,CASQGGGSGTEAFF,TGTGCCTCACAAGGTGGGGGGTCGGGGACTGAAGCTTTCTTT
TRBJ2-7,.,.,TRBV21-1,CASSGTGPSSYEQYF,TGTGCCAGCAGCGGCACGGGCCCTAGCTCCTACGAGCAGTACTTC
TRBJ2-3,.,.,TRBV2,CASQRSTDTQYF,TGTGCCAGCCAACGGAGCACAGATACGCAGTATTTT
TRBJ1-2,.,TRBD1,TRBV6-6,CASRQTGANYGYTF,TGTGCCAGCAGGCAGACAGGGGCGAACTATGGCTACACCTTC
TRBJ2-3,.,TRBD2,TRBV7-9,CASSLGVTSGSTDTQYF,TGTGCCAGCAGCTTAGGGGTGACTAGCGGTAGCACAGATACGCAGTATTTT
TRBJ2-7,.,TRBD1,TRBV6-1,CASSEEAGGTYEQYF,TGTGCCAGCAGTGAAGAAGCAGGGGGTACTTACGAGCAGTACTTC
TRBJ2-1,.,.,TRBV14,CASSQDLAKAYNEQFF,TGTGCCAGCAGCCAAGATTTAGCGAAGGCCTACAATGAGCAGTTCTTC
TRBJ2-3,.,.,TRBV11-2,CASSLTWTATDTQYF,TGTGCCAGCAGCTTAACCTGGACAGCCACAGATACGCAGTATTTT
TRBJ2-3,.,.,TRBV10-3,CAIGGSGSTDTQYF,TGTGCCATCGGAGGTAGCGGAAGCACAGATACGCAGTATTTT
TRBJ2-1,.,.,TRBV7-3,CASSWGPDNEQFF,TGTGCCAGCAGCTGGGGACCCGACAATGAGCAGTTCTTC
TRBJ1-2,.,.,TRBV19,CASRSGINYGYTF,TGTGCCAGTAGGTCGGGGATTAACTATGGCTACACCTTC
TRBJ1-2,.,.,TRBV7-7,CASSNGGTF,TGTGCCAGCAGTAATGGTGGGACCTTC
TRBJ2-2,.,.,TRBV18,CASSPGASRELFF,TGTGCCAGCTCACCGGGAGCTTCGAGGGAGCTGTTTTTT
TRBJ2-7,.,.,TRBV7-2,CASSPGGSPKQYF,TGTGCCAGCAGCCCCGGGGGTAGCCCCAAGCAGTACTTC
TRBJ2-5,.,TRBD2,TRBV2,CASSEGTSGREETQYF,TGTGCCAGCAGTGAGGGGACTAGCGGCAGAGAAGAGACCCAGTACTTC
TRBJ2-3,.,.,TRBV4-2,CASSPSCRGNSTDTQYF,TGTGCCAGCAGCCCGTCGTGTCGGGGGAATAGCACAGATACGCAGTATTTT
TRBJ2-7,once,.,TRBV18,CASSPRGRTGGEQYF,TGTGCCAGCTCACCGAGGGGACGGACCGGTGGCGAGCAGTACTTC
TRBJ2-3,.,TRBD2,TRBV7-8,CASSLGSSGYTTDTQYF,TGTGCCAGCAGCTTGGGCTCTAGCGGGTACACCACAGATACGCAGTATTTT
TRBJ2-1,.,.,TRBV28,CASSQALDYNEQFF,TGTGCCAGCAGCCAAGCTTTGGACTACAATGAGCAGTTCTTC
TRBJ2-5,once,.,TRBV7-7,CASSLFYGGGETQYF,TGTGCCAGCAGCTTATTCTATGGGGGTGGAGAGACCCAGTACTTC